These 10 T cell receptor beta chains share one sample of origin, sequenced in a study of read filtering for tumor transcriptome and immune sequencing. This library used approximately 370 ng RNA and molecular barcoded adaptors spanning alpha/delta and beta/gamma chains. Each CDR3 protein gets one entry after TCRdb re-called the reads with MiXCR. The table records roughly 82,000 distinct CDR3 sequences, 10% to 15% of them present only once. The sample taken for sequencing was a population of CD138-negative cells sorted from bone marrow. These receptor sequences come from a donor at least 40 years old with multiple myeloma.

Within the sample, this clonotype is medium-sized. The rearrangement joins TRBV29-1 to TRBJ2-3; TRBD2 matches at 10 bases. J gave up 6 bases and V 8 bases, and 11 bases lay outside the gene matches. The germline V gene encodes CDR1 SQVTM and CDR2 ANQGSEA. This CDR3 has 14 amino acids. Written as DNA, the CDR3 is TGCAGCTTATCGCAACTAGCGGGGTTGGATACGCAGTATTTT. Its protein is CSLSQLAGLDTQYF.

This clonotype came up many times. This CDR3 is CASSLTGGPGELFF. The CDR3 DNA follows: TGCGCCAGCAGCCTGACAGGGGGCCCCGGGGAGCTGTTTTTT. The gene calls are TRBV5-1 and TRBJ2-2, with TRBD1 matching 10 bases. Germline CDR1 is SGHRS and CDR2 is YFSETQ. There are 14 residues in the CDR3. V lost 4 bases to trimming and J lost 6 bases; unmatched junction nucleotides: 3. The variable domain in full, with the rest retrieved from reference TRBV5-1 and TRBJ2-2, is KAGVTQTPRYLIKTRGQQVTLSCSPISGHRSVSWYQQTPGQGLQFLFEYFSETQRNKGNFPGRFSGRQFSNSRSEMNVSTLELGDSALYLCASSLTGGPGELFFGEGSRLTVL.

This rearrangement joins TRBV4-1 to TRBJ2-3, with 11 positions matching TRBD2. V was pared by 4 bases and J by 6 bases, with 3 bases of the junction left unmatched. The CDR3 has 14 residues. Germline V lookup: CDR1 MGHRA, CDR2 YSYEKL. CDR3 sequence: CASSPLAGADTQYF. For the CDR3, the DNA is TGCGCCAGCAGCCCACTAGCGGGAGCCGATACGCAGTATTTT.

The sample holds many counts of this clonotype. The V gene is TRBV14, the J gene TRBJ1-2; the D is unclear. This CDR3 spans 13 amino acids. V was shortened by 4 bases and J by 3 bases, with 9 bases between the two germline ends. Germline CDR1 and CDR2: SGHDN and FVKESK. In DNA form, the CDR3 reads TGTGCCAGCAGCCTGGGTTCTGACTATGGCTACACCTTC. Its protein is CASSLGSDYGYTF.

To note about this clonotype: This may come from a read error, since a much larger clone is one base off. The chain employs TRBV9 and TRBJ2-5, with D possibly being TRBD1 or TRBD2 (5 bases each). Per the germline V gene, CDR1 is SGDLS and CDR2 is YYNGEE. The CDR3 runs 14 residues. The CDR3: CGSSVYWGQETQYF. The CDR3 DNA reads as TGTGGCAGCAGCGTATACTGGGGGCAAGAGACCCAGTACTTC. The complete variable domain, with remaining parts taken from reference TRBV9 and TRBJ2-5, reads DSGVTQTPKHLITATGQRVTLRCSPRSGDLSVYWYQQSLDQGLQFLIQYYNGEERAKGNILERFSAQQFPDLHSELNLSSLELGDSALYFCGSSVYWGQETQYFGPGTRLLVL.

This clonotype was recorded at least ten times. The V call is TRBV20-1, the J call TRBJ2-3; perhaps D is TRBD1 or TRBD2 (5 bases each). V shed 0 bases and J shed 2 bases, with 18 bases lying between them. The CDR3 is 17 residues long. The germline gives CDR1 DFQATT, CDR2 SNEGSKA (reference sequence). The CDR3: CSARDPSGSRFTDTQYF. The CDR3 DNA sequence: TGCAGTGCTAGAGATCCCTCAGGGAGCCGCTTCACAGATACGCAGTATTTT.

This clonotype was detected only a few times. The V gene is TRBV5-1, the J gene TRBJ2-3, with 7 bases identical to TRBD1. Trimming at V came to 6 bases and at J to 2 bases, leaving 3 bases not matched to a gene. The CDR3 extends over 13 amino acids. The germline CDR1 and CDR2 sequences are SGHRS and YFSETQ. CDR3 bases: TGCGCCAGCAACAGGGGCCCCACAGATACGCAGTATTTT. This codes for CASNRGPTDTQYF.

This clonotype was counted many times. V is TRBV19 and J is TRBJ2-1, with D perhaps being TRBD1 or TRBD2 (5 bases each). This CDR3 spans 15 amino acids. The V gene lost 3 bases and the J gene lost 7 bases, with 16 bases spanning the gap. Looked up from germline, CDR1 is LNHDA and CDR2 is SQIVND (reference sequence). The chain's CDR3 is CASSMGQGRRNEQFF. Here the CDR3 DNA reads TGTGCCAGTAGTATGGGTCAGGGAAGGAGGAATGAGCAGTTCTTC.

This clonotype was detected ten times or more. CDR3 region: CSARDLLAGVDTGELFF. The CDR3 DNA reads TGCAGTGCTAGAGATCTGCTAGCGGGAGTGGACACCGGGGAGCTGTTTTTT. V gene TRBV20-1 combines with J gene TRBJ2-2; 10 positions agree with TRBD2. V gave up 0 bases and J gave up 3 bases; unmatched junction bases: 7. The CDR3 runs 17 residues. Germline V gene sequence: CDR1 DFQATT, CDR2 SNEGSKA (reference sequence).

This clonotype was detected ten times or more. This rearrangement joins TRBV28 to TRBJ1-5; no clear D. The V gene lost 7 bases and the J gene lost 2 bases, with 9 bases spanning the gap. The CDR3 extends over 13 amino acids. Germline V gives CDR1 MDHEN, CDR2 SYDVKM. The CDR3 is CASNKGGNQPQHF. The CDR3 bases are TGTGCCAGCAATAAGGGAGGCAATCAGCCCCAGCATTTT.